This T cell receptor beta chain was recovered during a study of beta chain features in type 1 diabetes. General observations from the study: Moderate yet significant TCRB CDR3 shortening was seen in Type 1 diabetes patients in all four CD4+ subsets.

Reverse transcribing all isolated RNA meant expressed TCRB transcripts were sequenced. The average read count of naive, central memory and regulatory T cell samples was around 3.6 million. Sequencing used immunoSEQ multiplex PCR; TCRdb keeps in-frame clones, though not all of them. This table has about 450,000 clones, about an eighth appearing once. A sort by CD45RO/CCR7/CD25/CD127/CD95/CD27 yielded CD4+ naive, central memory, regulatory and stem cell-like memory cells. About this clone: Its target is unknown.

The length of the CDR3 is 15 residues. Germline lookup yields CDR1 LGHNA and CDR2 YSLEER. V was shortened by 4 bases and J by 3 bases, with 12 bases between the two germline ends. The sequencing sample was made of naive CD4+ T cells from blood. This sequence originates from a woman aged 18-29 years in good health. The chain couples TRBV4-3 to TRBJ2-2; TRBD1 might be the D (6 bases). CDR3 coding DNA: TGCGCCAGCAGCCTACAGGGTCAGTACACCGGGGAGCTGTTTTTT. Translated: CASSLQGQYTGELFF.